These T cell receptor beta chains were read from a single sample in a study of CD8 T cells in ankylosing spondylitis. TCRdb re-analysed the 5' RACE reads in MiXCR, keeping a single row per CDR3 protein. The sample gives approximately 31,000 distinct CDR3 sequences, less than 40% of which show up once; roughly 44% is in the top ten. The sample consisted of synovial fluid, either unsorted or a sorted T cell fraction (not recorded which). These receptors were taken from a male donor with ankylosing spondylitis. Each CDR3 is given with its conserved first and last residue.

TRBV29-1	TRBJ2-7	CSVEGGTTYEQYF
TRBV20-1	TRBJ2-3	CSASNLAGGPTDTQYF
TRBV24-1	TRBJ2-2	CATSDSDRDTGELFF
TRBV7-9	TRBJ2-7	CASSWGPRLEQYF
TRBV18	TRBJ2-2	CASPGTDTGELFF
TRBV3-1	TRBJ1-5	CASSQGGTSEGDSNQPQHF
TRBV10-1	TRBJ2-2	CASRTAPDTGELFF
TRBV7-8	TRBJ2-5	CASSLVPRGQGQETQYF
TRBV29-1	TRBJ2-3	CSVRLAGGPDTQYF
TRBV11-2	TRBJ2-5	CASSSEAGQETQYF
TRBV12-3/TRBV12-4	TRBJ2-1	CASSWGHEQFF
TRBV4-1	TRBJ1-5	CASSQDPEGGRFSQPQHF
TRBV5-6	TRBJ1-6	CASSFGTGSISPLHF
TRBV2	TRBJ2-7	CASSVPGTIEQYF
TRBV6-4	TRBJ2-3	CASSDSKTGSPDTQYF
TRBV12-5	TRBJ1-1	CASGLGLTEAFF
TRBV5-1	TRBJ2-2	CASSLAGTVNTGELFF
TRBV5-4	TRBJ1-5	CASSSDRSDQPQHF
TRBV20-1	TRBJ1-1	CSANRAYTEAFF
TRBV15	TRBJ2-5	CATSPIETQYF
TRBV20-1	TRBJ1-5	CSARDSFDQPQHF
TRBV29-1	TRBJ2-1	CSVRLAETTLSFFNEQFF
TRBV27	TRBJ1-5	CASSLSGGSNQPQHF
TRBV13	TRBJ2-6	CASSLARLSGANVLTF
TRBV5-6	TRBJ2-3	CASSAGGADTQYF
TRBV15	TRBJ1-5	CATSSRGGRSNQPQHF
TRBV30	TRBJ2-1	CAWSVLAGGNNEQFF
TRBV29-1	TRBJ2-1	CSVLENEQFF
TRBV6-1	TRBJ2-1	CASRWWWTENTGNELFF
TRBV20-1	TRBJ2-5	CSARLIGRGQETQYF
TRBV10-3	TRBJ2-1	CAISPPEGSSYNEQFF
TRBV3-1	TRBJ2-1	CASSQVFGGVVNEQFF
TRBV27	TRBJ1-5	CASSLYLGSPQHF
TRBV6-4	TRBJ2-1	CASSDSSGDYNEQFF
TRBV29-1	TRBJ1-2	CSVEDPRVDVSMTLRGYTF
TRBV14	TRBJ1-1	CASSQVVNTEAFF
TRBV27	TRBJ1-2	CASRSAGGYTF
TRBV14	TRBJ2-3	CASSQDPAWASRPDTQYF
TRBV12-3/TRBV12-4	TRBJ1-1	CASNPGSMNTEAFF
TRBV3-1	TRBJ2-7	CASSLRAPYEQYF
TRBV20-1	TRBJ2-1	CSAKGTSDYNEQFF
TRBV3-1	TRBJ2-7	CASSLLSFDEQYF
TRBV29-1	TRBJ2-1	CSVVGSHEQFF
TRBV6-1	TRBJ2-2	CASSPGLGTGELFF
TRBV7-8	TRBJ1-5	CASSKGTVSNQPQHF
TRBV18	TRBJ2-2	CASSLPPGELFF